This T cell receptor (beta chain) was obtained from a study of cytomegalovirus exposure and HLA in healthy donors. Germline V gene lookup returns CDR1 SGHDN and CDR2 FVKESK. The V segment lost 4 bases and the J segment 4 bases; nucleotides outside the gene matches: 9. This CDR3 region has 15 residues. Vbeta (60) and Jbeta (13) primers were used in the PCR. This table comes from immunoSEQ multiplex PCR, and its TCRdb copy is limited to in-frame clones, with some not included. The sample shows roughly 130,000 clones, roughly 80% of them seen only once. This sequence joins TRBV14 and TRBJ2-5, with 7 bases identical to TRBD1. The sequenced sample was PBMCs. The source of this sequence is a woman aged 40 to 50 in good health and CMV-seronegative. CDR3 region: CASSLKQGSGETQYF. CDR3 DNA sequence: TGTGCCAGCAGCCTCAAACAGGGGTCGGGAGAGACCCAGTACTTC.